This passage covers 25 T cell receptor beta chains from one sample sequenced in a study of blood T cell repertoires in COVID-19. Assay: immunoSEQ multiplex PCR; the TCRdb copy retains only in-frame clones and omits some. This table holds 130,000 to 150,000 clones, around 79% found once. Source material: peripheral blood. All receptors come from a woman aged 70-85 years with COVID-19, enrolled during active disease.

J is TRBJ1-6 and V is TRBV28; 10 bases line up with TRBD1. The V and J ends lost 5 bases and 0 bases, in that order; junction bases with no gene match: 7. Germline loops: CDR1 MDHEN, CDR2 SYDVKM. The CDR3 contains 18 residues. For the CDR3, the DNA is TGTGCCAGCAGTCCCGGACAGGGGGGGACCTCCTATAATTCACCCCTCCACTTT. This gives the protein CASSPGQGGTSYNSPLHF.

V usage is TRBV5-1 and J usage is TRBJ2-1; TRBD1 matches at 7 bases. The CDR3 has 18 residues. The junction had 13 bases not matched to a gene; V was cut back by 0 bases and J by 4 bases. The germline V gene has CDR1 SGHRS and CDR2 YFSETQ. The DNA for the CDR3 is TGCGCCAGCAGCTTGGGACAGGGCCTCTGGGGTCTTTACAATGAGCAGTTCTTC. Translated: CASSLGQGLWGLYNEQFF.

The count of this clone is one. V gene TRBV18 combines with J gene TRBJ1-5; weak D call: TRBD1 (5 bases). The CDR3 length is 15 residues. Trimming left V 1 base short and J 6 bases short, with 13 bases between. The germline V gene has CDR1 KGHSH and CDR2 LQKENI. CDR3 sequence (DNA): TGTGCCAGCTCACCACGGGGGGATATGGTTCAGCCCCAGCATTTT. Amino acid sequence: CASSPRGDMVQPQHF.

The gene calls are TRBV12-5 and TRBJ1-4, with TRBD1 as a possible D gene (5 bases). Germline CDR1 is LGHNT and CDR2 is FRNRAP. The CDR3 runs to 15 residues. V shed 7 bases and J shed 3 bases, with 15 bases lying between them. The CDR3 nucleotides are TGTGCTAGTGATCCCGCCTGGGGCGCTAATGAAAAACTGTTTTTT. This encodes CASDPAWGANEKLFF.

The V gene is TRBV12-3 or TRBV12-4, the J gene TRBJ1-5; 8 positions match TRBD1. The ends lost 6 bases at V and 10 bases at J; junction bases unmatched: 8. This CDR3 region has 13 residues. CDR3 sequence: CASSLDRGAPQHF. As DNA, the CDR3 is TGTGCCAGCAGCCTAGACAGGGGCGCACCCCAGCATTTT.

As regards this clone: An end of the junction does not agree with germline; a read error may underlie this. The rearrangement joins TRBV5-5 to TRBJ1-6; D is uncertain. Germline lookup yields CDR1 SGHKS and CDR2 YYEKEE (reference sequence). This CDR3 region has 16 residues. The chain's CDR3 is CASSPRWSSDNSPLHF. DNA for the CDR3: TGTGCCAGCAGCCCCAGGTGGTCCTCCGATAATTCACCCCTCCACTTT.

The V gene is TRBV10-3, the J gene TRBJ2-5; 12 bases fit TRBD2. Germline CDR1 and CDR2: ENHRY and SYGVKD. This CDR3 has 15 residues. V trimming: 5 bases; J trimming: 3 bases; junction bases outside the gene matches: 4. CDR3 sequence (DNA): TGTGCCATCAGTTCGACTAGCGGGAGAGAAGAGACCCAGTACTTC. Translating gives CAISSTSGREETQYF.

The rearrangement links TRBV6-2 or TRBV6-3 to TRBJ2-1, with D possibly being TRBD1 (5 bases). In germline, CDR1 is MNHEY, CDR2 SVGEGT. The CDR3 is 14 residues long. V was trimmed by 5 bases and J by 6 bases, leaving 14 bases between them. For the CDR3, the DNA is TGTGCCAGCAGTGGCCCGGTTAGGGGCAATGAGCAGTTCTTC. It encodes CASSGPVRGNEQFF.

V is TRBV7-9 and J is TRBJ1-6; 8 bases are a match to TRBD1. Trimming cost V 5 bases and J 10 bases; bases outside gene matches: 7. CDR1 and CDR2 from the germline V gene are SEHNR and FQNEAQ (reference sequence). This CDR3 contains 14 residues. In nucleotides, the CDR3 is TGTGCCAGCAGCCAGGACAGGGTTTTATCACCCCTCCACTTT. Encoded protein: CASSQDRVLSPLHF. The whole variable domain, remainder taken from reference TRBV7-9 and TRBJ1-6, is DTGVSQNPRHKITKRGQNVTFRCDPISEHNRLYWYRQTLGQGPEFLTYFQNEAQLEKSRLLSDRFSAERPKGSFSTLEIQRTEQGDSAMYLCASSQDRVLSPLHFGNGTRLTVT.

The chain joins TRBV24-1 to TRBJ1-5; the D gene is possibly TRBD1 (5 bases). This CDR3 spans 13 amino acids. Germline CDR1 KGHDR, CDR2 SFDVKD. V was shortened by 5 bases and J by 3 bases, with 7 bases between the two germline ends. CDR3 amino acids: CATSAGNNQPQHF. The CDR3 bases are TGTGCCACCAGTGCAGGGAACAATCAGCCCCAGCATTTT.

The chain is built from TRBV7-9 and TRBJ1-6; no reliable D call. CDR1 and CDR2 (germline): SEHNR, FQNEAQ (reference sequence). This CDR3 has 13 residues. Between the trimmed V and J ends, which lost 5 bases and 4 bases, there was a span of 6 bases. The CDR3 nucleotides read TGTGCCAGCAGCCCTGAGTATAATTCACCCCTCCACTTT. Protein product: CASSPEYNSPLHF. Combining the CDR3 with reference TRBV7-9 and TRBJ1-6 gives the whole variable domain DTGVSQNPRHKITKRGQNVTFRCDPISEHNRLYWYRQTLGQGPEFLTYFQNEAQLEKSRLLSDRFSAERPKGSFSTLEIQRTEQGDSAMYLCASSPEYNSPLHFGNGTRLTVT.

The chain carries TRBV2 and TRBJ2-1, with D possibly being TRBD2 (6 bases). Germline V gene sequence: CDR1 SNHLY, CDR2 FYNNEI. Trimming shortened V by 7 bases and J by 9 bases, and 10 bases separated the two germline ends. CDR3 length: 11 residues. The CDR3 DNA sequence: TGTGCCAGCAATGGGGGGTCTGAGCAGTTCTTC. It is translated as CASNGGSEQFF.

The V gene is TRBV5-6, the J gene TRBJ1-2; D might be TRBD1 (5 bases). Germline V gene sequence: CDR1 SGHDT, CDR2 YYEEEE. V was cut by 7 bases and J by 4 bases, with 17 bases left in between. The CDR3 is 14 residues long. CDR3 residues: CASLLRGQGYGYTF. The DNA for the CDR3 is TGTGCCAGCCTCCTGCGGGGTCAGGGCTATGGCTACACCTTC.

V is TRBV2 and J is TRBJ1-4; 9 bases are a match to TRBD1. CDR3 size: 15 residues. The trim removed 0 bases at V and 7 bases at J, leaving 3 bases unmatched. Germline V gene data show CDR1 as SNHLY and CDR2 as FYNNEI. The CDR3 spells CASSEAPGQGEKLFF. The CDR3 nucleotides read TGTGCCAGCAGTGAAGCACCGGGACAGGGTGAAAAACTGTTTTTT. The variable domain in full, completed from reference TRBV2 and TRBJ1-4, reads EPEVTQTPSHQVTQMGQEVILRCVPISNHLYFYWYRQILGQKVEFLVSFYNNEISEKSEIFDDQFSVERPDGSNFTLKIRSTKLEDSAMYFCASSEAPGQGEKLFFGSGTQLSVL.

This chain uses TRBV11-2 with TRBJ1-5, with D maybe TRBD1 (5 bases). Trimming took 1 base from V and 1 from J, leaving 11 bases between them. The germline CDR1 and CDR2 sequences are SGHAT and FQNNGV. This CDR3 has 16 residues. CDR3 in amino acids: CASSLVFRVSNQPQHF. CDR3 coding DNA: TGTGCCAGCAGCTTAGTCTTCAGGGTAAGCAATCAGCCCCAGCATTTT.

The V and J genes are TRBV29-1 and TRBJ2-1; D is ambiguous. Between the trimmed V and J ends, which lost 4 bases and 7 bases, there was a span of 8 bases. Per the germline V gene, CDR1 is SQVTM and CDR2 is ANQGSEA. This CDR3 contains 11 residues. In nucleotides, the CDR3 is TGCAGCGTTGTCTTGCGGAATGAGCAGTTCTTC. This encodes CSVVLRNEQFF.

The chain recombines TRBV6-5 with TRBJ1-4, with 8 bases fitting TRBD1. The J segment lost 8 bases and the V segment lost 0 bases, leaving 2 bases of the junction unmatched. The length of the CDR3 is 14 residues. Germline-derived CDR1 and CDR2 are MNHEY and SVGAGI. CDR3 in amino acids: CASSYSGQGEKLFF. CDR3 nucleotide sequence: TGTGCCAGCAGTTACTCTGGACAGGGAGAAAAACTGTTTTTT.

The chain carries TRBV5-5 and TRBJ2-3; 9 nucleotides line up with TRBD1. Germline CDR1 reads SGHKS; CDR2 reads YYEKEE (reference sequence). The J segment lost 2 bases and the V segment lost 4 bases, leaving 5 bases of the junction unmatched. This CDR3 contains 15 residues. CDR3 DNA: TGTGCCAGCAGCGGGACAGGGCTGTACACAGATACGCAGTATTTT. It translates to CASSGTGLYTDTQYF.

The V and J genes are TRBV5-1 and TRBJ1-1; D remains ambiguous. The CDR3 is made up of 13 amino acids. Per the germline V gene, CDR1 is SGHRS and CDR2 is YFSETQ. Trimming cost V 0 bases and J 10 bases, with 13 bases left between them. The CDR3 sequence is CASSLERDSGAFF. The CDR3 DNA reads TGCGCCAGCAGCTTGGAGAGGGATTCCGGAGCTTTCTTT.

The chain couples TRBV5-1 to TRBJ2-5; 11 positions match TRBD2. Germline V CDR1 and CDR2: SGHRS, YFSETQ. V lost 2 bases to trimming and J lost 5 bases; unmatched junction nucleotides: 5. This CDR3 region has 15 residues. CDR3 region: CASSLTSGGYETQYF. The CDR3 bases are TGCGCCAGCAGCTTAACTAGCGGGGGATATGAGACCCAGTACTTC.

The chain recombines TRBV28 with TRBJ1-4; unclear D gene. The germline V and J ends were trimmed by 2 bases and 10 bases, with 5 bases remaining between them. The CDR3 has 11 amino acids. The germline V gene has CDR1 MDHEN and CDR2 SYDVKM. The CDR3 coding sequence is TGTGCCAGCAGTTTAAGAGGAAAACTGTTTTTT. It encodes CASSLRGKLFF.

J is TRBJ2-7 and V is TRBV7-9; D not certain. Germline-derived CDR1 and CDR2 are SEHNR and FQNEAQ (reference sequence). This CDR3 is built from 12 residues. V dropped 5 bases and J dropped 1 base, with 6 bases sitting between them. The CDR3 coding sequence is TGTGCCAGCAGCCGGTATTCCTACGAGCAGTACTTC. Encoded protein: CASSRYSYEQYF.

The chain is built from TRBV4-1 and TRBJ2-5; tentative D call: TRBD2 (6 bases). This CDR3 contains 17 residues. Trimming removed 4 bases at V and 2 bases at J, with 20 bases between. Germline lookup yields CDR1 MGHRA and CDR2 YSYEKL. CDR3 region: CASSLEPPWGTQETQYF. CDR3 coding DNA: TGCGCCAGCAGCCTAGAGCCCCCGTGGGGGACTCAAGAGACCCAGTACTTC.

CDR3 bases: TGTGCCTGGAGTAGACTGACGACCCATGGCTACACCTTC. Amino acid sequence: CAWSRLTTHGYTF. The rearrangement links TRBV30 to TRBJ1-2; D is unresolved. Germline CDR1 and CDR2: GTSNPN and SVGIG (reference sequence). The CDR3 is 13 amino acids. V lost 2 bases and J 6 bases, leaving 13 bases between the germline ends. The variable domain in full, completed from reference TRBV30 and TRBJ1-2, reads SQTIHQWPATLVQPVGSPLSLECTVEGTSNPNLYWYRQAAGRGLQLLFYSVGIGQISSEVPQNLSASRPQDRQFILSSKKLLLSDSGFYLCAWSRLTTHGYTFGSGTRLTVV.

V and J are TRBV5-6 and TRBJ1-2; D may be TRBD1 (5 bases). The CDR3 is 14 amino acids. Trimming left V 6 bases short and J 6 bases short, with 18 bases between. CDR1 and CDR2 from the germline V gene are SGHDT and YYEEEE. The CDR3 spells CASITGAPANGYTF. The CDR3 DNA sequence: TGTGCCAGCATCACAGGAGCCCCGGCAAATGGCTACACCTTC.